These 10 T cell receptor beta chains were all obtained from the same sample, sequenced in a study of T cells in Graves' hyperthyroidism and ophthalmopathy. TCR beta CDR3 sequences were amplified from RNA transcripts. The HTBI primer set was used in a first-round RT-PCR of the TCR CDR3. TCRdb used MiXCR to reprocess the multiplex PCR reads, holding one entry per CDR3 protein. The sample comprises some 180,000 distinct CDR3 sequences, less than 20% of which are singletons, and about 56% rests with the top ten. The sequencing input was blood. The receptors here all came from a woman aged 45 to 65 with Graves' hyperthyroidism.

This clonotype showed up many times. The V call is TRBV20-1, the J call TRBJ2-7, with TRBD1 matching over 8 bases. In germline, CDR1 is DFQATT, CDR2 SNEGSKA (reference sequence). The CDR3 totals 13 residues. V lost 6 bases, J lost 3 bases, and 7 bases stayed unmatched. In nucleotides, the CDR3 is TGCAGTGCGAAGACAGGGGATGTCTACGAGCAGTACTTC. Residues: CSAKTGDVYEQYF.

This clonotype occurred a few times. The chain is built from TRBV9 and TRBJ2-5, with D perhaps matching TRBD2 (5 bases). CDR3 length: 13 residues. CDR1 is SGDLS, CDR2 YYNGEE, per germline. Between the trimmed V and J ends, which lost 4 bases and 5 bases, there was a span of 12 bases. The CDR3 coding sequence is TGTGCCAGCAGCCCAACTAGAGGGGAGACCCAGTACTTC. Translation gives CASSPTRGETQYF.

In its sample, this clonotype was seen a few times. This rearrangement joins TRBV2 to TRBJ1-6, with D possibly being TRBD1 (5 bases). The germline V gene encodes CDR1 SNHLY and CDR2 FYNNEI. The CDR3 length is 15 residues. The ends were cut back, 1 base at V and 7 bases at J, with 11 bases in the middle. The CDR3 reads CASSEVRGVNSPLHF. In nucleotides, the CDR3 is TGTGCCAGCAGTGAAGTTCGGGGGGTGAATTCACCCCTCCACTTT.

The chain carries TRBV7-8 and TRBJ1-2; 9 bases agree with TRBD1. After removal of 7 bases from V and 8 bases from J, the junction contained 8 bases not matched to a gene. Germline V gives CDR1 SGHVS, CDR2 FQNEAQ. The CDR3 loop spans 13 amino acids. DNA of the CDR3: TGTGCCAGCACCCGGGACAGGGCGGGGGGCTACACCTTC. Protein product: CASTRDRAGGYTF.

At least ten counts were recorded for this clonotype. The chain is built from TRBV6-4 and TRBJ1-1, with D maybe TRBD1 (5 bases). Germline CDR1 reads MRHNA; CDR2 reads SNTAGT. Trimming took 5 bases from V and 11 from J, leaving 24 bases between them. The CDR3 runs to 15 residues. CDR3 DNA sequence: TGTGCCAGCAGTCAAATCTGGGACGGACTAGGTGGGGCTTTCTTT. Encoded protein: CASSQIWDGLGGAFF.

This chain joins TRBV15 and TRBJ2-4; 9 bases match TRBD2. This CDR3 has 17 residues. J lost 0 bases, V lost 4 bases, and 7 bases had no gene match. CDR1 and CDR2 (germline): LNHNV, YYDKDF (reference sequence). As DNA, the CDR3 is TGTGCCACCAGCAAAAGACGACTAGCGGAAGCCAAAAACATTCAGTACTTC. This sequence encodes CATSKRRLAEAKNIQYF.

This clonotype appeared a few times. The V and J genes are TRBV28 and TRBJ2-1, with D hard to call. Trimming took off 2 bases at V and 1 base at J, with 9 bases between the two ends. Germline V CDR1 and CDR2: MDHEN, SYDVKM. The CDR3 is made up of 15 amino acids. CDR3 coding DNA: TGTGCCAGCAGTTTACCCACTTTGTCCTACAATGAGCAGTTCTTC. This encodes CASSLPTLSYNEQFF.

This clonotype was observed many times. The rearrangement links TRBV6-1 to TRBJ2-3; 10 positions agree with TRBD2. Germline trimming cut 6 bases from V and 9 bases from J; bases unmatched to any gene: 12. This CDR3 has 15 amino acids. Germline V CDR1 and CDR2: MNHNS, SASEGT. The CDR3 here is CASSRRGLAEETQYF. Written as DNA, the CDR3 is TGTGCCAGCAGCCGACGTGGACTAGCGGAGGAGACGCAGTATTTT.

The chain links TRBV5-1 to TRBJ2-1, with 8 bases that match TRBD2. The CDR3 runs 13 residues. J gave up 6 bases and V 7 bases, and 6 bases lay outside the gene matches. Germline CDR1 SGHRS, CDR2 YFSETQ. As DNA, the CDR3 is TGCGCCAGCCACATTAGCGGGGCCAATGAGCAGTTCTTC. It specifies CASHISGANEQFF.

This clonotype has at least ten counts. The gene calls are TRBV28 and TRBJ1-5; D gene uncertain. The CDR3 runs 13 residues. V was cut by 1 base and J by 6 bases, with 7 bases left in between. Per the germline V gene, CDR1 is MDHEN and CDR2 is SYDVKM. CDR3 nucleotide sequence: TGTGCCAGCAGTTTATTGTCGTCTCAGCCCCAGCATTTT. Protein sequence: CASSLLSSQPQHF. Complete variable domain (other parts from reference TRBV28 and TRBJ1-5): DVKVTQSSRYLVKRTGEKVFLECVQDMDHENMFWYRQDPGLGLRLIYFSYDVKMKEKGDIPEGYSVSREKKERFSLILESASTNQTSMYLCASSLLSSQPQHFGDGTRLSIL.